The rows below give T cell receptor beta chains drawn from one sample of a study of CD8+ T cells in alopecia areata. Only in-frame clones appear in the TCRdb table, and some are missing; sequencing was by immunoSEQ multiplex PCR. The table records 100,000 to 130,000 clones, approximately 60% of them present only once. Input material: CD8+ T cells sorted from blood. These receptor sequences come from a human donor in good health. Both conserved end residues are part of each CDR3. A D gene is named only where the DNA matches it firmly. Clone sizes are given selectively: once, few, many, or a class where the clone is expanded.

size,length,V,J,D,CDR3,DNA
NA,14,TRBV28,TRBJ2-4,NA,CASSRAIAKNIQYF,TGTGCCAGCAGCCGGGCCATAGCCAAAAACATTCAGTACTTC
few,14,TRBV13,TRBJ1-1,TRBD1,CASSTRTGDTEAFF,TGTGCCAGCAGCACCCGGACAGGGGACACTGAAGCTTTCTTT
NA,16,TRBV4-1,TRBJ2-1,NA,CASSPSFLGDNNEQFF,TGCGCCAGCAGCCCTTCTTTTCTGGGCGACAACAATGAGCAGTTCTTC
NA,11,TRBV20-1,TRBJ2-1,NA,CSGSGSNEQFF,TGCAGTGGTTCCGGGAGCAATGAGCAGTTCTTC
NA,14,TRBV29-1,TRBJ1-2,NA,CSVEVAGANYGYTF,TGCAGCGTTGAAGTGGCCGGCGCTAACTATGGCTACACCTTC
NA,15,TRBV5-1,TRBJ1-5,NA,CASSLSGDSNQPQHF,TGCGCCAGCAGCTTGTCAGGGGATAGCAATCAGCCCCAGCATTTT
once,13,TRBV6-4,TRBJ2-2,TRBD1,CASRTGDTGELFF,TGTGCCAGCCGGACAGGGGACACCGGGGAGCTGTTTTTT
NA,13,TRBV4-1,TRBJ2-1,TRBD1,CASSPGTGNEQFF,TGCGCCAGCAGCCCCGGGACAGGGAATGAGCAGTTCTTC
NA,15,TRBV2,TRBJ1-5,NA,CASSEGVLRDQPQHF,TGTGCCAGCAGTGAAGGGGTTCTTCGGGATCAGCCCCAGCATTTT
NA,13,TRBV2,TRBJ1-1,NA,CASSEAEETEAFF,TGTGCCAGCAGTGAAGCGGAGGAAACGGAAGCTTTCTTT